A single sample is the source of the 23 T cell receptor beta chains below, sequenced in a study of blood T cell repertoires in COVID-19. TCRdb's copy holds only in-frame clones and misses some; the assay was immunoSEQ multiplex PCR. This table holds roughly 140,000 clones, 88% found once. Sequencing used peripheral blood. These receptors originate from a woman between 45 and 65 years old with acute or convalescent COVID-19.

In this sample, this clone turned up a few times. The rearrangement uses TRBV12-3 or TRBV12-4 and TRBJ2-7; no reliable D call. V dropped 5 bases and J dropped 2 bases, with 10 bases sitting between them. The CDR3 spans 13 residues. CDR3: CASSPTATYEQYF. The CDR3 DNA is TGTGCCAGCAGTCCCACAGCCACCTACGAGCAGTACTTC.

This rearrangement joins TRBV12-5 to TRBJ1-2; 7 bases are a match to TRBD1. CDR1 is LGHNT and CDR2 is FRNRAP in the germline V gene. The CDR3 spans 16 residues. With V trimmed by 5 bases and J by 0 bases, 9 bases remained unmatched. As DNA, the CDR3 is TGTGCTAGTGGTATGGGCTCCGGGACAGCTAACTATGGCTACACCTTC. Amino acid sequence: CASGMGSGTANYGYTF.

V and J are TRBV19 and TRBJ1-5, with D perhaps TRBD1 (6 bases). Germline loops: CDR1 LNHDA, CDR2 SQIVND (reference sequence). The V end was cut by 4 bases, the J end by 7 bases, with 11 bases between. The CDR3 contains 13 residues. The CDR3 DNA follows: TGTGCCAGTAGTAGCCAACAGGGACAGCCCCAGCATTTT. Its translation is CASSSQQGQPQHF.

DNA for the CDR3: TGTGCCAGCAGCTCCCAGCCGGGGACTAGCACAGATACGCAGTATTTT. Its translation is CASSSQPGTSTDTQYF. The genes are TRBV7-3 and TRBJ2-3, with a weak D call TRBD2 (6 bases). Between the trimmed V and J ends, which lost 4 bases and 0 bases, there was a span of 14 bases. This CDR3 has 16 residues. Germline assignment: CDR1 SGHTA and CDR2 FQGTGA.

The chain joins TRBV21-1 to TRBJ2-7; the table's D call of TRBD1 was not tested on the DNA. TRBV21-1 is flagged as a pseudogene. The CDR3 consists of 14 residues. The CDR3 region is CASSAVGQGGEQYF. The CDR3 bases are TGTGCCAGCAGCGCGGTCGGACAGGGTGGCGAGCAGTACTTC.

The chain couples TRBV10-3 to TRBJ2-5, with 8 bases that match TRBD2. Germline CDR1 is ENHRY and CDR2 is SYGVKD. The length of the CDR3 is 14 residues. V shed 8 bases, J shed 2 bases, and the junction held 7 bases outside the gene matches. The CDR3 reads CAIALAGLQETQYF. In nucleotides, the CDR3 is TGTGCCATCGCGCTAGCGGGCCTACAAGAGACCCAGTACTTC.

This chain uses TRBV24-1 with TRBJ1-2; no clear D gene. The germline V gene encodes CDR1 KGHDR and CDR2 SFDVKD. CDR3 length equals 15 residues. The ends were cut back, 5 bases at V and 6 bases at J, with 18 bases in the middle. Here the CDR3 reads CATSGLPGGVDGYTF. In DNA, the CDR3 is TGTGCCACCAGTGGTTTACCGGGAGGAGTTGATGGCTACACCTTC.

This chain links TRBV2 with TRBJ2-1, with 7 bases that match TRBD1. J gave up 1 base and V 2 bases, and 5 bases lay outside the gene matches. Germline V gene lookup returns CDR1 SNHLY and CDR2 FYNNEI. This CDR3 has 16 residues. The CDR3 DNA follows: TGTGCCAGCAGTGAAATTGGGACAGAATCCTACAATGAGCAGTTCTTC. Protein: CASSEIGTESYNEQFF.

This clone was observed a handful of times. The chain joins TRBV19 to TRBJ2-1, with D perhaps matching TRBD2 (6 bases). V lost 3 bases to trimming and J lost 6 bases, with 15 bases between them. The CDR3 has 15 residues. CDR1 is LNHDA, CDR2 SQIVND, per germline (reference sequence). CDR3 nucleotides: TGTGCCAGTAGTATCGGGGCGGGGTATAGCAATGAGCAGTTCTTC. Protein product: CASSIGAGYSNEQFF.

V gene TRBV7-9 combines with J gene TRBJ1-6; TRBD1 aligns across 7 bases. From germline, CDR1 is SEHNR and CDR2 FQNEAQ (reference sequence). The CDR3 extends over 14 amino acids. J was trimmed by 8 bases and V by 5 bases; bases with no gene match: 6. DNA for the CDR3: TGTGCCAGCAGCCTGACAGGGAGATATTCACCCCTCCACTTT. It codes for CASSLTGRYSPLHF.

The chain's CDR3 is CASSAWTGNEKLFF. The CDR3 DNA reads as TGTGCCAGCAGCGCCTGGACAGGGAATGAAAAACTGTTTTTT. This rearrangement joins TRBV5-4 to TRBJ1-4; 8 positions match TRBD1. Trimming took 4 bases from V and 5 from J; bases not matched to a gene: 4. In germline, CDR1 is SGHNT, CDR2 YYREEE (reference sequence). The CDR3 has 14 residues. The full variable domain, rest sourced from reference TRBV5-4 and TRBJ1-4, is ETGVTQSPTHLIKTRGQQVTLRCSSQSGHNTVSWYQQALGQGPQFIFQYYREEENGRGNFPPRFSGLQFPNYSSELNVNALELDDSALYLCASSAWTGNEKLFFGSGTQLSVL.

This rearrangement joins TRBV6-6 to TRBJ1-5; weak D call: TRBD1 (5 bases). Germline V lookup: CDR1 MNHNY, CDR2 SVGAGI (reference sequence). V was pared by 8 bases and J by 0 bases, with 11 bases between. The CDR3 extends over 14 amino acids. For the CDR3, the DNA is TGTGCCAGCGGTAACAGGTATAGCAATCAGCCCCAGCATTTT. Protein sequence: CASGNRYSNQPQHF.

The chain uses TRBV24-1 and TRBJ2-1; 11 bases align to TRBD1. Germline V gives CDR1 KGHDR, CDR2 SFDVKD. CDR3 length: 13 residues. The ends lost 9 bases at V and 7 bases at J; junction bases unmatched: 4. CDR3 in DNA: TGTGCCACCTCCGGGACAGGGGGTAATGAGCAGTTCTTC. This gives the protein CATSGTGGNEQFF.

The CDR3 is CASSPRQRPDTQYF. The CDR3 DNA reads as TGTGCCAGCTCACCCCGACAGAGACCAGATACGCAGTATTTT. V gene TRBV18 combines with J gene TRBJ2-3; TRBD1 might be the D (5 bases). Deletions cut 3 bases from V and 4 bases from J, with 11 bases between. The CDR3 covers 14 residues. CDR1 KGHSH and CDR2 LQKENI come from the germline V gene.

The chain carries TRBV12-5 and TRBJ2-7, with a tentative D call TRBD2 (5 bases). Germline V CDR1 and CDR2: LGHNT, FRNRAP. Trimming took off 5 bases at V and 2 bases at J, with 10 bases between the two ends. The CDR3 extends over 13 amino acids. The CDR3 region is CASGRGNTYEQYF. For the CDR3, the DNA is TGTGCTAGTGGTCGGGGAAATACCTACGAGCAGTACTTC.

This chain uses TRBV7-3 with TRBJ2-5, with 16 bases fitting TRBD2. The CDR3 extends over 18 amino acids. CDR1 and CDR2 from the germline V gene are SGHTA and FQGTGA. The junction had 8 bases not matched to a gene; V was cut back by 4 bases and J by 3 bases. CDR3 bases: TGTGCCAGCAGCTCGGGGACTAGCGGGAGGGCCGAAGAAGAGACCCAGTACTTC. This encodes CASSSGTSGRAEEETQYF.

V gene TRBV10-3 combines with J gene TRBJ2-7; D gene unclear. The CDR3 has 12 residues. From germline, CDR1 is ENHRY and CDR2 SYGVKD. V shed 3 bases and J shed 2 bases, with 5 bases lying between them. CDR3 nucleotide sequence: TGTGCCATCAGTGACGGTCCCTACGAGCAGTACTTC. Translating it yields CAISDGPYEQYF.

The rearrangement links TRBV15 to TRBJ2-5; 7 bases fit TRBD1. J gave up 2 bases and V 4 bases, and 13 bases lay outside the gene matches. Per germline, CDR1 LNHNV and CDR2 YYDKDF (reference sequence). This CDR3 contains 17 residues. The CDR3 protein is CATSTGQALGRQETQYF. CDR3 coding DNA: TGTGCCACCAGCACCGGACAGGCCCTAGGACGTCAAGAGACCCAGTACTTC. The full variable domain, its missing parts supplied by reference TRBV15 and TRBJ2-5, is DAMVIQNPRYQVTQFGKPVTLSCSQTLNHNVMYWYQQKSSQAPKLLFHYYDKDFNNEADTPDNFQSRRPNTSFCFLDIRSPGLGDTAMYLCATSTGQALGRQETQYFGPGTRLLVL.

A single count supports this clone. V is TRBV27 and J is TRBJ1-5; 8 positions match TRBD1. The CDR3 contains 17 residues. Germline trimming cut 5 bases from V and 0 bases from J; bases unmatched to any gene: 9. Germline CDR1 is MNHEY and CDR2 is SMNVEV (reference sequence). The CDR3 DNA is TGTGCCAGCAGTCGGACCAACAGGGGGAGTAGCAATCAGCCCCAGCATTTT. As protein: CASSRTNRGSSNQPQHF.

V usage is TRBV19 and J usage is TRBJ2-3, with 11 bases matching TRBD2. Germline V gene lookup returns CDR1 LNHDA and CDR2 SQIVND (reference sequence). Germline trimming cut 1 base from V and 1 base from J; bases unmatched to any gene: 7. The length of the CDR3 is 18 residues. In DNA, the CDR3 is TGTGCCAGTAGTATAGTCGGCGGGACTAGCGGACGCACAGATACGCAGTATTTT. Translation gives CASSIVGGTSGRTDTQYF.

The chain joins TRBV29-1 to TRBJ2-7; D is perhaps TRBD1 (6 bases). CDR3 length: 12 amino acids. V lost 3 bases and J lost 6, with 12 bases in between. Per germline, CDR1 SQVTM and CDR2 ANQGSEA. CDR3 sequence reads: CSVEYRAGEQYF. The CDR3 DNA follows: TGCAGCGTTGAGTACAGGGCGGGCGAGCAGTACTTC.

This sequence joins TRBV29-1 and TRBJ2-3; weak D call: TRBD1 (5 bases). Looked up from germline, CDR1 is SQVTM and CDR2 is ANQGSEA. The CDR3 spans 14 residues. The V end was cut by 6 bases, the J end by 3 bases, with 16 bases between. CDR3 region: CSVDQGGLTDTQYF. CDR3 nucleotides: TGCAGCGTGGATCAGGGCGGCCTAACAGATACGCAGTATTTT.

The chain links TRBV6-2 or TRBV6-3 to TRBJ2-4; TRBD2 might be the D (6 bases). Germline values: CDR1 MNHEY, CDR2 SVGEGT. With 5 bases removed from V and 0 bases from J, the gap between germline ends came to 11 bases. CDR3 length: 15 amino acids. The CDR3 DNA is TGTGCCAGCAGTCCGACTAGTATAGCCAAAAACATTCAGTACTTC. It codes for CASSPTSIAKNIQYF.